This T cell receptor (beta chain) was found in a study of post-analysis software for immune sequencing data. Study findings and constraints: Analysis by F measure revealed that same-batch samples clustered strongly together. Several TRBV segments were more frequent in patients than controls; TRBV5-6, TRBV5-1 and TRBV20-1 belonged to this group.

Germline CDR1 is SGHNT and CDR2 is YYREEE (reference sequence). The CDR3 has 16 residues. V gave up 4 bases and J gave up 8 bases; unmatched junction bases: 7. Worth noting for this clonotype: The antigen is unknown.

Unique molecular identifiers tagged the TCR beta cDNA libraries. TCRdb passed the PCR reads through MiXCR, listing each CDR3 protein once. The table has about 620,000 distinct CDR3 sequences, roughly 45% seen once. The chain has TRBV5-4 and TRBJ2-1; the match to TRBD2 covers 15 bases. This sequence originates from a girl under 18 with multiple sclerosis. The specimen sequenced was blood. The CDR3 region is CASSRGLAGGLDEQFF. The CDR3, as DNA: TGTGCCAGCAGCAGGGGACTAGCGGGAGGTTTAGATGAGCAGTTCTTC.